This TCR beta chain was found in a study of shared clonotypes between healthy human individuals. Study overall: With ages of 18 to 49, the donors were a couple of women and a few men. Study observations and caveats: Rarefaction revealed incomplete sorted-subset sequencing despite large depth.

Method: immunoSEQ multiplex PCR; TCRdb's copy keeps in-frame clones and lacks some. The sample includes about a million clones, roughly 77% of them seen just once. The CDR3 is 14 amino acids. With 6 bases removed from V and 5 bases from J, the gap between germline ends came to 16 bases. Germline values: CDR1 LNHDA, CDR2 SQIVND (reference sequence). To note about this clone: Its antigen is still unknown.

Subsets obtained from CD4+ cells comprised CD45RA+ naive and CD45RA-negative memory cells. The sequenced material came from memory CD4+ T cells from PBMCs. This sample's subset: CD45RA-negative fraction. The chain is built from TRBV19 and TRBJ1-2; perhaps TRBD1 as D (6 bases). This clonotype originated in a man between 18 and 35 years old in good health. Some clones in this sample may be carry-over from other donors' samples. The CDR3 here is CASSVDSRLYGYTF. The CDR3 DNA reads as TGTGCCAGTAGCGTGGACAGTAGACTGTATGGCTACACCTTC.